This T cell receptor (beta chain) was identified during a study of T cell responses to AZD1222 COVID-19 vaccine. Regarding the study as a whole: Sampled repertoires all dated from after the peak T cell response. Baseline testing showed seropositivity in only five or six AZD1222 recipients.

This CDR3 is built from 15 residues. Germline lookup yields CDR1 SNHLY and CDR2 FYNNEI. V lost 7 bases and J 2 bases, leaving 12 bases between the germline ends. As concerns this clone: Its antigen is currently unknown.

Generated by immunoSEQ multiplex PCR, the TCRdb table keeps only in-frame clones and is missing some. The sample carries roughly 120,000 clones, roughly 87% recorded once. The source is an adult in good health. Sequences were derived from peripheral blood, sampled on day 0 of AZD1222 vaccination. The V and J genes are TRBV2 and TRBJ2-6; D assignment may be TRBD1 or TRBD2 (7 bases each). As DNA, the CDR3 is TGTGCCAGCAAGGGAGGGGGCGCTGGGGCCAACGTCCTGACTTTC. Its translation is CASKGGGAGANVLTF. Variable domain in full (rest from reference TRBV2 and TRBJ2-6): EPEVTQTPSHQVTQMGQEVILRCVPISNHLYFYWYRQILGQKVEFLVSFYNNEISEKSEIFDDQFSVERPDGSNFTLKIRSTKLEDSAMYFCASKGGGAGANVLTFGAGSRLTVL.